This T cell receptor beta chain came from a study of blood T cell repertoires in COVID-19. The wider study: The samples span acute and convalescent COVID-19 from the United States, Italy and Spain.

The CDR3 is 15 amino acids. The V and J ends lost 0 bases and 4 bases respectively, with 9 bases between them. CDR1 is MNHEY and CDR2 is SVGAGI in the germline V gene. Libraries were prepared by immunoSEQ multiplex PCR; TCRdb keeps only in-frame clonotypes and omits some of them. The repertoire holds tens of thousands of clones, with 82% as singletons. This clone has just a few counts. This chain uses TRBV6-5 with TRBJ2-2; D call uncertain. The receptor comes from a woman in her sixties or seventies with acute or convalescent COVID-19. The sequenced material came from peripheral blood. The CDR3 bases are TGTGCCAGCAGTTACTCCCCGGTTACCACCGGGGAGCTGTTTTTT. Its protein is CASSYSPVTTGELFF.